One and the same sample provided the 13 T cell receptor beta chains below, sequenced in a study of PD-L1 blockade in urothelial cancer. As for time point: pretreatment peripheral blood. The data were produced by immunoSEQ multiplex PCR, yet TCRdb's version contains in-frame clones alone and is incomplete. The top ten clones hold 0.85% to 1% of a sample with 70,000 to 95,000 clones, about 89% of them seen once. The material was PBMCs, obtained around atezolizumab (anti-PD-L1) treatment. The receptors here all came from a woman older than 75 with urothelial cancer.

The count of this clone is one. The J gene is TRBJ2-7, the V gene TRBV4-2; 8 nucleotides match TRBD2. Germline V lookup: CDR1 LGHNA, CDR2 YNFKEQ. V gave up 0 bases and J gave up 4 bases; unmatched junction bases: 5. The CDR3 runs 15 residues. Written as DNA, the CDR3 is TGTGCCAGCAGCCAAGAGACTAGCGTAGGATACGAGCAGTACTTC. The encoded protein is CASSQETSVGYEQYF.

The chain links TRBV27 to TRBJ1-3; a weak D match, TRBD1 (5 bases). The germline V gene has CDR1 MNHEY and CDR2 SMNVEV (reference sequence). The CDR3 runs 13 residues. Trimming pared 0 bases from V and 8 bases from J, leaving 8 bases between. The CDR3 region has the DNA TGTGCCAGCAGTTTATCCGGCAGGGACACCATATATTTT. It is translated as CASSLSGRDTIYF.

With regard to this clone: The identical CDR3 is also encoded by other nucleotide sequences in the sample. The chain couples TRBV11-2 to TRBJ2-7, with D maybe TRBD2 (5 bases). Germline V lookup: CDR1 SGHAT, CDR2 FQNNGV. Trimming took off 1 base at V and 5 bases at J, with 6 bases between the two ends. This CDR3 spans 12 amino acids. The CDR3 bases are TGTGCCAGCAGCTTAGGAGGGCACGAGCAGTACTTC. It specifies CASSLGGHEQYF.

The table lists this clone with a count of one. This rearrangement joins TRBV25-1 to TRBJ1-6; D gene uncertain. V was trimmed by 4 bases and J by 10 bases, leaving 11 bases between them. Germline CDR1 and CDR2: MGHDK and SYGVNS. The CDR3 runs to 13 residues. CDR3: CASSAILESPLHF. CDR3 nucleotides: TGTGCCAGCAGTGCCATTTTAGAATCACCCCTCCACTTT. The full variable domain, its missing parts supplied by reference TRBV25-1 and TRBJ1-6, is EADIYQTPRYLVIGTGKKITLECSQTMGHDKMYWYQQDPGMELHLIHYSYGVNSTEKGDLSSESTVSRIRTEHFPLTLESARPSHTSQYLCASSAILESPLHFGNGTRLTVT.

The chain joins TRBV6-6 to TRBJ2-6, with D unresolved. Trimming took off 0 bases at V and 0 bases at J, with 6 bases between the two ends. This CDR3 has 16 amino acids. CDR1 MNHNY and CDR2 SVGAGI come from the germline V gene (reference sequence). CDR3 sequence (DNA): TGTGCCAGCAGTTACTCGTCAGGCTCTGGGGCCAACGTCCTGACTTTC. Protein sequence: CASSYSSGSGANVLTF.

The V and J genes are TRBV11-2 and TRBJ2-7; TRBD2 is a possible D gene (7 bases). Trimming left V 5 bases short and J 5 bases short, with 22 bases between. The germline gives CDR1 SGHAT, CDR2 FQNNGV. This CDR3 spans 16 amino acids. CDR3 DNA sequence: TGTGCCAGCAGCCCTAGGGGGGGCGTACTTGACCACGAGCAGTACTTC. This encodes CASSPRGGVLDHEQYF.

This chain links TRBV30 with TRBJ1-5; D is possibly TRBD1 (6 bases). CDR1 and CDR2 from the germline V gene are GTSNPN and SVGIG (reference sequence). This CDR3 region has 16 residues. V lost 0 bases to trimming and J lost 1 base, with 13 bases between them. The CDR3 DNA reads TGTGCCTGGAGTGTACTTGGCAGGGGAAGCAATCAGCCCCAGCATTTT. Protein: CAWSVLGRGSNQPQHF.

This clone is a singleton in its sample. The rearrangement links TRBV9 to TRBJ1-2; D remains ambiguous. CDR3 length: 15 amino acids. Germline CDR1 SGDLS, CDR2 YYNGEE. Trimming cost V 4 bases and J 2 bases, with 15 bases left between them. CDR3 sequence reads: CASSLTPEPNYGYTF. Written as DNA, the CDR3 is TGTGCCAGCAGCCTCACACCAGAACCGAACTATGGCTACACCTTC. Based on the CDR3 plus reference TRBV9 and TRBJ1-2, the full variable domain is DSGVTQTPKHLITATGQRVTLRCSPRSGDLSVYWYQQSLDQGLQFLIQYYNGEERAKGNILERFSAQQFPDLHSELNLSSLELGDSALYFCASSLTPEPNYGYTFGSGTRLTVV.

J is TRBJ1-1 and V is TRBV29-1; D gene unclear. The CDR3 extends over 12 amino acids. Germline V CDR1 and CDR2: SQVTM, ANQGSEA. The CDR3: CSVSAGNTEAFF. CDR3 sequence (DNA): TGCAGTGTGTCGGCAGGGAACACTGAAGCTTTCTTT.

The chain couples TRBV5-6 to TRBJ1-1; 12 bases align to TRBD1. The CDR3 has 17 residues. Trimming removed 4 bases from V and 4 bases from J; junction bases left unmatched: 11. Germline CDR1 SGHDT, CDR2 YYEEEE. CDR3 nucleotide sequence: TGTGCCAGCAGCCTTACCGGGACAGGGGGCTGGAGCACTGAAGCTTTCTTT. Amino acids: CASSLTGTGGWSTEAFF.

This sequence joins TRBV9 and TRBJ1-3; D perhaps matches TRBD1 (5 bases). CDR1 is SGDLS, CDR2 YYNGEE, per germline. The CDR3 has 21 residues. The V gene lost 3 bases and the J gene lost 0 bases, with 28 bases spanning the gap. CDR3 loop: CASSGPIGATVNEISGNTIYF. CDR3 DNA: TGTGCCAGCAGCGGCCCGATAGGGGCAACCGTGAACGAAATCTCTGGAAACACCATATATTTT.

The rearrangement joins TRBV2 to TRBJ2-1, with TRBD2 identical over 11 bases. J gave up 0 bases and V 5 bases, and 12 bases lay outside the gene matches. The germline V gene has CDR1 SNHLY and CDR2 FYNNEI. The CDR3 runs 19 residues. CDR3 loop: CASSKTGLAGLFSYNEQFF. The CDR3, as DNA: TGTGCCAGCAGTAAAACCGGACTAGCGGGTCTCTTCTCCTACAATGAGCAGTTCTTC.

V and J are TRBV19 and TRBJ1-5; TRBD1 aligns across 7 bases. Germline CDR1 is LNHDA and CDR2 is SQIVND (reference sequence). V was clipped by 4 bases and J by 0 bases; unmatched bases: 6. This CDR3 is built from 16 residues. For the CDR3, the DNA is TGTGCCAGTAGTAGGGAGACAGGGCTTAGCAATCAGCCCCAGCATTTT. It yields the protein CASSRETGLSNQPQHF.